The rows below give T cell receptor beta chains drawn from one sample of a study of T-cell reconstitution after alpha-beta-depleted transplantation in children. TCRdb itself ran the PCR reads through MiXCR, one entry per CDR3 protein. The sample contains about 540,000 distinct CDR3 sequences, around 18% of which appear only once. The specimen comprised PBMCs from the stem cell graft donor, sampled from the stem cell graft. These TCRs come from a human donor who donated a stem cell graft to a child with acute lymphoblastic leukemia. CDR3s include the opening cysteine and the closing phenylalanine or tryptophan.

V gene: TRBV5-8; J gene: TRBJ2-4; CDR3 protein: CASSLGQGINIQYF
V gene: TRBV7-9; J gene: TRBJ2-7; CDR3 protein: CASSPRGVKGSSYEQYF
V gene: TRBV7-9; J gene: TRBJ1-5; CDR3 protein: CASSRAGQRFSNQPQHF
V gene: TRBV12-3/TRBV12-4; J gene: TRBJ1-5; CDR3 protein: CASRPGQGGNQPQHF
V gene: TRBV5-1; J gene: TRBJ1-1; CDR3 protein: CASSLVTSGTGGTAFF
V gene: TRBV6-5; J gene: TRBJ1-5; CDR3 protein: CASSYRTGENQPQHF
V gene: TRBV10-3; J gene: TRBJ2-5; CDR3 protein: CAISDREGLETQYF
V gene: TRBV27; J gene: TRBJ1-5; CDR3 protein: CASKSLRGTSISGPQHF
V gene: TRBV6-1; J gene: TRBJ2-7; CDR3 protein: CASSTNLRGASVQYF
V gene: TRBV5-1; J gene: TRBJ2-3; CDR3 protein: CASSLAGGTDTQYF
V gene: TRBV20-1; J gene: TRBJ2-7; CDR3 protein: CSARGTREGYYEQYF
V gene: TRBV20-1; J gene: TRBJ2-1; CDR3 protein: CSAPRVSSYNEQFF
V gene: TRBV4-1; J gene: TRBJ1-1; CDR3 protein: CASSQAVLVLGEAFF
V gene: TRBV6-5; J gene: TRBJ2-3; CDR3 protein: CASSYDRRYTDTQYF
V gene: TRBV4-1; J gene: TRBJ2-1; CDR3 protein: CASSQGSLAGGYNEQFF
V gene: TRBV20-1; J gene: TRBJ2-7; CDR3 protein: CSASWLAGGYEQYF
V gene: TRBV12-3/TRBV12-4; J gene: TRBJ2-7; CDR3 protein: CASSGQFYEQYF
V gene: TRBV29-1; J gene: TRBJ1-1; CDR3 protein: CSVEPQGNTEAFF
V gene: TRBV5-1; J gene: TRBJ2-1; CDR3 protein: CASSFTRYTEQFF
V gene: TRBV27; J gene: TRBJ2-7; CDR3 protein: CASSLGGGPGEQYF
V gene: TRBV6-1; J gene: TRBJ2-1; CDR3 protein: CASSSRLVSYNEQFF
V gene: TRBV12-3/TRBV12-4; J gene: TRBJ2-3; CDR3 protein: CASSKLPRTDTQYF
V gene: TRBV9; J gene: TRBJ2-1; CDR3 protein: CASQRDRNENEQFF
V gene: TRBV7-3; J gene: TRBJ2-1; CDR3 protein: CASSYGLAGNNEQFF
V gene: TRBV10-3; J gene: TRBJ2-3; CDR3 protein: CAISEGRADTQYF
V gene: TRBV18; J gene: TRBJ1-5; CDR3 protein: CASSPSGTGLIQPQHF
V gene: TRBV6-5; J gene: TRBJ2-1; CDR3 protein: CASSYDRGPYNEQFF
V gene: TRBV5-1; J gene: TRBJ1-1; CDR3 protein: CASSLERSNTEAFF
V gene: TRBV9; J gene: TRBJ1-1; CDR3 protein: CASSVAPRGTEAFF
V gene: TRBV12-3/TRBV12-4; J gene: TRBJ1-4; CDR3 protein: CASRGQGDEKLFF
V gene: TRBV2; J gene: TRBJ2-1; CDR3 protein: CASRVVHNEQFF
V gene: TRBV7-8; J gene: TRBJ1-4; CDR3 protein: CASSFRGIYEKLFF
V gene: TRBV15; J gene: TRBJ1-5; CDR3 protein: CATSNSDYSNQPQHF
V gene: TRBV20-1; J gene: TRBJ1-6; CDR3 protein: CSEGAVGSPLHF
V gene: TRBV4-1; J gene: TRBJ2-3; CDR3 protein: CASSQGGLAGTDTQYF
V gene: TRBV5-5; J gene: TRBJ1-5; CDR3 protein: CASSSRTGGYQPQHF
V gene: TRBV18; J gene: TRBJ2-1; CDR3 protein: CASSPPVLRVGGEQFF
V gene: TRBV9; J gene: TRBJ2-3; CDR3 protein: CASSVYIGATDTQYF
V gene: TRBV7-9; J gene: TRBJ2-7; CDR3 protein: CASSTPFAGGLYEQYF
V gene: TRBV10-3; J gene: TRBJ2-7; CDR3 protein: CAISRSPEGYEQYF
V gene: TRBV12-3/TRBV12-4; J gene: TRBJ2-1; CDR3 protein: CASSFMGLAGEYNEQFF
V gene: TRBV6-1; J gene: TRBJ2-3; CDR3 protein: CASSLTSGSAVAQYF
V gene: TRBV10-3; J gene: TRBJ2-7; CDR3 protein: CAIRNEWSGDSYEQYF
V gene: TRBV27; J gene: TRBJ2-7; CDR3 protein: CASSLRASWEQYF
V gene: TRBV20-1; J gene: TRBJ2-7; CDR3 protein: CSAADESSNYEQYF